These 15 T cell receptor beta chains were all obtained from the same sample, sequenced in a study of monozygotic twins with cystic fibrosis. Method: immunoSEQ multiplex PCR; TCRdb's copy keeps in-frame clones and lacks some. This table has roughly 32,000 clones, 95% to 98% appearing once. Sequencing was carried out using blood. Receptors originate from a girl aged 2 to 9 with cystic fibrosis.

This clone was detected only once. V and J are TRBV6-5 and TRBJ1-1; possible D gene TRBD1, 5 bases. Germline V gene sequence: CDR1 MNHEY, CDR2 SVGAGI. With 8 bases removed from V and 4 bases from J, the gap between germline ends came to 20 bases. The CDR3 runs 15 residues. Here the CDR3 DNA reads TGTGCCAGCGGCGAACGGTTGGGGGTGGTCACTGAAGCTTTCTTT. Protein sequence: CASGERLGVVTEAFF.

The V call is TRBV28, the J call TRBJ1-2; 9 bases line up with TRBD1. The CDR3 has 15 amino acids. Unmatched junction bases numbered 10, after V lost 3 bases and J lost 8 bases. CDR1 is MDHEN, CDR2 SYDVKM, per germline. This CDR3 reads CASSFQDRGQGGYTF. CDR3 nucleotides: TGTGCCAGCAGTTTCCAGGACAGGGGCCAAGGAGGCTACACCTTC.

The V gene is TRBV4-1, the J gene TRBJ1-5, with unresolved D. CDR1 MGHRA and CDR2 YSYEKL come from the germline V gene. V was shortened by 0 bases and J by 3 bases, with 9 bases between the two germline ends. This CDR3 has 15 amino acids. CDR3 bases: TGCGCCAGCAGCCAAGATCTCCAGCCCAATCAGCCCCAGCATTTT. It translates to CASSQDLQPNQPQHF.

The chain employs TRBV2 and TRBJ2-5; D is possibly TRBD1 (5 bases). Germline V gene data show CDR1 as SNHLY and CDR2 as FYNNEI. V lost 2 bases and J lost 3, with 25 bases in between. CDR3 length: 19 amino acids. This chain's CDR3 is CASSEYLGGQGKWKETQYF. The CDR3 DNA follows: TGTGCCAGCAGTGAATATCTCGGTGGGCAGGGAAAATGGAAAGAGACCCAGTACTTC.

This sequence joins TRBV6-1 and TRBJ2-5; 7 bases agree with TRBD1. Germline V lookup: CDR1 MNHNS, CDR2 SASEGT. V dropped 5 bases and J dropped 5; count of bases not matched to a gene: 8. The CDR3 consists of 14 residues. The CDR3 here is CASSLQGGRETQYF. In nucleotides, the CDR3 is TGTGCCAGCAGTCTCCAAGGGGGCCGGGAGACCCAGTACTTC.

The V and J genes are TRBV2 and TRBJ2-5, with 12 positions matching TRBD2. Germline V gene sequence: CDR1 SNHLY, CDR2 FYNNEI. The V segment lost 3 bases and the J segment 9 bases; nucleotides outside the gene matches: 5. The CDR3 length is 14 residues. CDR3 loop: CASSEGLAGGPQYF. CDR3 in DNA: TGTGCCAGCAGTGAGGGCCTAGCGGGAGGGCCCCAGTACTTC.

The chain carries TRBV10-1 and TRBJ2-3; TRBD2 matches 7 bases. J was trimmed by 8 bases and V by 10 bases; bases with no gene match: 9. Germline loops: CDR1 WNHNN, CDR2 SYGVQD (reference sequence). The CDR3 consists of 12 residues. CDR3 sequence reads: CATGRPGGTQYF. The CDR3 coding sequence is TGCGCCACGGGCCGGCCGGGGGGTACGCAGTATTTT.

This sequence joins TRBV27 and TRBJ1-5; D is ambiguous. Trimming stripped 3 bases from V and 7 bases from J, with 10 bases between. This CDR3 comprises 13 residues. Germline CDR1 is MNHEY and CDR2 is SMNVEV (reference sequence). CDR3: CASSFKGGQPQHF. The CDR3 nucleotides read TGTGCCAGCAGTTTCAAGGGCGGCCAGCCCCAGCATTTT.

This clone has just one count. This chain connects TRBV2 to TRBJ2-7; 12 nucleotides align to TRBD2. Germline V gene sequence: CDR1 SNHLY, CDR2 FYNNEI. The CDR3 has 15 amino acids. J lost 0 bases, V lost 6 bases, and 3 bases had no gene match. Here the CDR3 reads CASRGLAGSSYEQYF. The CDR3 DNA sequence: TGTGCCAGCAGAGGACTAGCGGGAAGCTCCTACGAGCAGTACTTC.

In nucleotides, the CDR3 is TGCGCCAGCAGCTTGGGAGACAGCGACAATGAGCAGTTCTTC. It translates to CASSLGDSDNEQFF. This chain joins TRBV5-1 and TRBJ2-1, with a tentative D call TRBD1 (5 bases). V was cut by 0 bases and J by 5 bases, with 9 bases left in between. Germline values: CDR1 SGHRS, CDR2 YFSETQ. This CDR3 region has 14 residues.

The V gene is TRBV6-5, the J gene TRBJ1-2, with D maybe TRBD1 (5 bases). The CDR3 length is 13 residues. The germline V gene has CDR1 MNHEY and CDR2 SVGAGI. The germline V and J ends were trimmed by 2 bases and 1 base, with 5 bases remaining between them. In DNA, the CDR3 is TGTGCCAGCAGTTACGGGGGTAACTATGGCTACACCTTC. Translation: CASSYGGNYGYTF.

The chain has TRBV30 and TRBJ1-5, with D possibly being TRBD1 (6 bases). This CDR3 comprises 13 residues. V dropped 2 bases and J dropped 4 bases, with 9 bases sitting between them. The germline V gene encodes CDR1 GTSNPN and CDR2 SVGIG (reference sequence). The CDR3 nucleotides read TGTGCCTGGAGTTCCGGGACAAATCAGCCCCAGCATTTT. Its translation is CAWSSGTNQPQHF.

The V gene is TRBV25-1, the J gene TRBJ1-2, with TRBD1 matching over 8 bases. Trimming took 7 bases from V and 7 from J; bases not matched to a gene: 8. There are 13 residues in the CDR3. CDR1 MGHDK and CDR2 SYGVNS come from the germline V gene. CDR3 residues: CASTAGGSLGYTF. CDR3 nucleotides: TGTGCCAGCACAGCAGGGGGCTCCCTTGGCTACACCTTC.

The chain recombines TRBV5-5 with TRBJ2-5; TRBD2 matches at 8 bases. Germline V gene data show CDR1 as SGHKS and CDR2 as YYEKEE (reference sequence). CDR3 length equals 16 residues. The V gene end was trimmed by 1 base and the J gene end by 4 bases; junction bases not matched to a gene: 9. The CDR3 protein is CASSLRLAGATETQYF. For the CDR3, the DNA is TGTGCCAGCAGCTTGAGGCTAGCGGGCGCCACAGAGACCCAGTACTTC.

The V call is TRBV7-2, the J call TRBJ1-6; D not certain. Per germline, CDR1 SGHTA and CDR2 FQGNSA. The V end lost 4 bases, the J end lost 6 bases, and 10 bases lay between the germline ends. This CDR3 has 14 residues. The CDR3 loop is CASSSVISNSPLHF. CDR3 in DNA: TGTGCCAGCAGCTCCGTTATAAGTAATTCACCCCTCCACTTT.